This entry features one T cell receptor beta chain sequence. Its target is not known. The T cells that were sequenced for TCR beta were CD8+ and CD4+ cells from blood. It was negative isolation that provided the CD8+ and CD4+ T cells, whereas TEMRA cells were enriched by FACS. This entry is derived from a study of CD8 T cells in Susac syndrome. Study-wide points: The relatively small number of individuals in the TCR sequencing and HLA analysis was acknowledged by the study.

When the RNA was reverse transcribed, random hexamers were used with an input of roughly 0.45 to 1 ug. A multiplex approach, immunoSEQ multiplex PCR, amplified TCR beta CDR3 across 54 Vbeta and 13 Jbeta. TCRdb passed the immunoSEQ multiplex PCR reads through MiXCR, listing each CDR3 protein once. The table has about 300,000 distinct CDR3 sequences, 89% seen once. The CDR3 has 14 amino acids. Germline assignment: CDR1 ENHRY and CDR2 SYGVKD. V lost 2 bases to trimming and J lost 3 bases, with 7 bases between them. This sequence joins TRBV10-3 and TRBJ2-2; no clear D gene. Sequencing used CD8+ T cells from PBMCs. This receptor was identified in a human donor with multiple sclerosis. Here the CDR3 DNA reads TGTGCCATCAGTGAGGGGGATTACACCGGGGAGCTGTTTTTT. This translates into CAISEGDYTGELFF.